A single sample gave rise to the 18 T cell receptor beta chains below, sequenced in a study of blood T cell repertoires in COVID-19. The assay was immunoSEQ multiplex PCR, and TCRdb's table has in-frame clones only and misses some. The repertoire holds some 190,000 clones, with around 83% as singletons. Sequences were obtained from PBMCs or T cells enriched from blood (not recorded which). The receptors come from a woman in her twenties or thirties who had been exposed to COVID-19.

The V gene is TRBV3-1 (or the pseudogene TRBV3-2), the J gene TRBJ2-3, with 10 bases aligning to TRBD2. Trimming removed 1 base from V and 0 bases from J; junction bases left unmatched: 4. Germline CDR1 is LGHDT and CDR2 is YNNKEL (reference sequence). The CDR3 spans 17 residues. The CDR3 reads CASSQVSSGGSTDTQYF. CDR3 DNA sequence: TGTGCCAGCAGCCAAGTTTCTAGCGGGGGTAGCACAGATACGCAGTATTTT.

The chain uses TRBV6-5 and TRBJ2-1, with D maybe TRBD1 (6 bases). Per germline, CDR1 MNHEY and CDR2 SVGAGI. This CDR3 comprises 12 residues. V was trimmed by 6 bases and J by 9 bases, leaving 12 bases between them. CDR3 nucleotide sequence: TGTGCCAGCAGCCCAGGGGATCCTGAGCAGTTCTTC. Translated: CASSPGDPEQFF.

The chain carries TRBV2 and TRBJ2-7; tentatively, D is TRBD1 (6 bases). Trimming removed 4 bases at V and 2 bases at J, with 12 bases between. The CDR3 sequence is 14 residues long. Germline lookup yields CDR1 SNHLY and CDR2 FYNNEI. The DNA for the CDR3 is TGTGCCAGCAGTGCCCAGGGGTTGGCCTACGAGCAGTACTTC. It encodes CASSAQGLAYEQYF. The full variable domain, its missing parts supplied by reference TRBV2 and TRBJ2-7, is EPEVTQTPSHQVTQMGQEVILRCVPISNHLYFYWYRQILGQKVEFLVSFYNNEISEKSEIFDDQFSVERPDGSNFTLKIRSTKLEDSAMYFCASSAQGLAYEQYFGPGTRLTVT.

The chain uses TRBV13 and TRBJ1-3; maybe TRBD1 (6 bases). V lost 5 bases to trimming and J lost 1 base, with 18 bases between them. Per the germline V gene, CDR1 is PRHDT and CDR2 is FYEKMQ (reference sequence). The CDR3 covers 17 residues. The CDR3 spells CASSPLGAGASGNTIYF. Here the CDR3 DNA reads TGTGCCAGCAGCCCCCTTGGGGCAGGGGCTTCTGGAAACACCATATATTTT.

This clone was seen only a few times. The genes are TRBV10-3 and TRBJ2-3; 7 positions agree with TRBD1. This CDR3 is 12 amino acids long. After removal of 8 bases from V and 5 bases from J, the junction contained 4 bases not matched to a gene. The germline V gene encodes CDR1 ENHRY and CDR2 SYGVKD. The CDR3 DNA follows: TGTGCCATCGGGGACAGCGAAGATACGCAGTATTTT. Encoded protein: CAIGDSEDTQYF.

This chain uses TRBV2 with TRBJ1-5; D is undetermined. The length of the CDR3 is 12 residues. V lost 8 bases to trimming and J lost 4 bases, with 9 bases between them. The germline V gene has CDR1 SNHLY and CDR2 FYNNEI. CDR3 nucleotides: TGTGCCAGCGGGAGCTTTAATCAGCCCCAGCATTTT. Encoded protein: CASGSFNQPQHF.

The chain links TRBV27 to TRBJ1-5; D gene unclear. V was clipped by 4 bases and J by 5 bases, with 9 bases between them. Germline assignment: CDR1 MNHEY and CDR2 SMNVEV (reference sequence). The CDR3 has 13 residues. The CDR3 here is CASSSTLDQPQHF. CDR3 sequence (DNA): TGTGCCAGCAGTTCCACTCTAGATCAGCCCCAGCATTTT.

The rearrangement links TRBV7-4 to TRBJ1-5, with 9 bases that match TRBD1. Germline V gene sequence: CDR1 SGHVT, CDR2 SQSDAQ. Germline trimming cut 5 bases from V and 6 bases from J; bases unmatched to any gene: 5. The CDR3 is 14 amino acids. The CDR3 reads CASSLDRGCQPQHF. Written as DNA, the CDR3 is TGTGCCAGCAGCCTTGACAGGGGGTGTCAGCCCCAGCATTTT.

The chain recombines TRBV27 with TRBJ1-6; 11 bases are a match to TRBD1. Trimming cost V 6 bases and J 7 bases; bases outside gene matches: 2. Germline V gives CDR1 MNHEY, CDR2 SMNVEV (reference sequence). The CDR3 covers 14 residues. The CDR3 is CASRGQGANSPLHF. The CDR3 DNA reads as TGTGCCAGCAGAGGACAGGGGGCGAATTCACCCCTCCACTTT.

V and J are TRBV5-1 and TRBJ2-5; 8 bases are a match to TRBD1. This CDR3 comprises 14 residues. Per the germline V gene, CDR1 is SGHRS and CDR2 is YFSETQ. The V and J ends lost 0 bases and 2 bases, in that order; junction bases with no gene match: 0. The chain's CDR3 is CASSLGQGQETQYF. CDR3 coding DNA: TGCGCCAGCAGCTTGGGACAGGGGCAAGAGACCCAGTACTTC.

The V gene is TRBV7-9, the J gene TRBJ2-5; 11 bases map to TRBD2. V gave up 1 base and J gave up 2 bases; unmatched junction bases: 3. Germline lookup yields CDR1 SEHNR and CDR2 FQNEAQ (reference sequence). The CDR3 has 16 amino acids. CDR3 sequence: CASSLEASGGQETQYF. CDR3 coding DNA: TGTGCCAGCAGCTTAGAGGCTAGCGGGGGGCAAGAGACCCAGTACTTC.

The chain joins TRBV7-2 to TRBJ2-1; 10 nucleotides align to TRBD2. Germline V lookup: CDR1 SGHTA, CDR2 FQGNSA. Losses at the gene ends were 6 bases for V and 8 bases for J; bases not matched to a gene: 4. The CDR3 loop spans 13 amino acids. CDR3 region: CASRISGGYEQFF. The CDR3, as DNA: TGTGCCAGCAGGATTAGCGGGGGGTATGAGCAGTTCTTC.

This chain uses TRBV5-8 with TRBJ1-6, with no clear D. Trimming removed 0 bases from V and 10 bases from J, with 8 bases in between. The CDR3 totals 13 residues. Germline lookup yields CDR1 SGHTS and CDR2 YDEGEE. CDR3 bases: TGTGCCAGCAGCTTGGGCGAGCGATCACCCCTCCACTTT. This sequence encodes CASSLGERSPLHF.

The gene calls are TRBV7-9 and TRBJ1-5, with D hard to call. V was clipped by 2 bases and J by 2 bases, with 4 bases between them. The CDR3 runs to 13 residues. Germline CDR1 is SEHNR and CDR2 is FQNEAQ (reference sequence). The CDR3 loop is CASSLQGNQPQHF. The CDR3 DNA sequence: TGTGCCAGCAGCTTACAGGGCAATCAGCCCCAGCATTTT. The whole variable domain, remainder taken from reference TRBV7-9 and TRBJ1-5, is DTGVSQNPRHKITKRGQNVTFRCDPISEHNRLYWYRQTLGQGPEFLTYFQNEAQLEKSRLLSDRFSAERPKGSFSTLEIQRTEQGDSAMYLCASSLQGNQPQHFGDGTRLSIL.

The V gene is TRBV19, the J gene TRBJ1-5, with D unclear. In germline, CDR1 is LNHDA, CDR2 SQIVND (reference sequence). Trimming took 7 bases from V and 7 from J, leaving 17 bases between them. CDR3 length equals 14 residues. CDR3 DNA: TGTGCCAGTAAGGAGGTGCTCCTAGAGCAGCCCCAGCATTTT. Its protein is CASKEVLLEQPQHF.

The rearrangement links TRBV6-5 to TRBJ1-1; D is unresolved. The V and J ends lost 2 bases and 9 bases respectively, with 7 bases between them. The CDR3 extends over 11 amino acids. CDR1 and CDR2 (germline): MNHEY, SVGAGI. The CDR3 loop is CASSYQLKAFF. DNA of the CDR3: TGTGCCAGCAGTTACCAACTCAAAGCTTTCTTT.

This chain links TRBV4-3 with TRBJ2-3, with D uncertain. V lost 0 bases, J lost 5 bases, and 12 bases lay in between. The CDR3 runs to 15 residues. The germline gives CDR1 LGHNA, CDR2 YSLEER. The CDR3 is CASSQDYLERDTQYF. The CDR3 region has the DNA TGCGCCAGCAGCCAAGATTACCTAGAACGAGATACGCAGTATTTT.

V and J are TRBV25-1 and TRBJ2-1; D might be TRBD1 (5 bases). Germline CDR1 MGHDK, CDR2 SYGVNS. V gave up 4 bases and J gave up 8 bases, with 12 bases separating them. The CDR3 consists of 13 residues. The CDR3 region is CASSGGSRDEQFF. Here the CDR3 DNA reads TGTGCCAGCAGTGGGGGTTCCAGGGATGAGCAGTTCTTC. The whole variable domain, remainder taken from reference TRBV25-1 and TRBJ2-1, is EADIYQTPRYLVIGTGKKITLECSQTMGHDKMYWYQQDPGMELHLIHYSYGVNSTEKGDLSSESTVSRIRTEHFPLTLESARPSHTSQYLCASSGGSRDEQFFGPGTRLTVL.